This T cell receptor beta chain was recovered during a study of beta chain features in type 1 diabetes. Study outcomes and limitations: Across all four CD4+ subsets, people with type 1 diabetes showed modestly shorter TCRB CDR3s.

Comments on this clone: Its antigen is undetermined.

The CDR3 loop spans 15 amino acids. CDR1 is MNHEY and CDR2 is SMNVEV in the germline V gene (reference sequence). The junction had 13 bases not matched to a gene; V was cut back by 6 bases and J by 6 bases. Expressed TCRB transcripts got sequenced, as all isolated RNA was reverse transcribed. Produced via immunoSEQ multiplex PCR; TCRdb's table is partial and in-frame only. Among about 320,000 clones listed, 11% to 15% were seen once. This chain connects TRBV27 to TRBJ2-7, with 8 bases matching TRBD1. Specimen: central memory CD4+ T cells from blood. This TCR derives from a man aged 25 to 45 in good health. The DNA of the CDR3 is TGTGCCAGCAGGACCGGCGGACAGGGTTTTTTCGAGCAGTACTTC. Encoded protein: CASRTGGQGFFEQYF.